A single sample is the source of the 5 T cell receptor beta chains below, sequenced in a study of control samples from healthy donors and cancer patients. Sequencing used immunoSEQ multiplex PCR; TCRdb keeps in-frame clones, though not all of them. The sample carries around 170,000 clones, almost 90% recorded once. Material for sequencing was blood. Every receptor here comes from a woman younger than 45 in good health.

This clone was seen more than once but under ten times. The chain employs TRBV11-3 and TRBJ1-3; D might be TRBD1 (5 bases). Germline-derived CDR1 and CDR2 are SGHNT and YENEEA. CDR3 length: 15 residues. The germline V and J ends were trimmed by 5 bases and 2 bases, with 13 bases remaining between them. The CDR3 nucleotides read TGTGCCAGCAGCGTCGACAGTGGGCCTGGAAACACCATATATTTT. Translated: CASSVDSGPGNTIYF.

V is TRBV5-6 and J is TRBJ2-7, with a possible D match to TRBD1 (6 bases). With 2 bases removed from V and 2 bases from J, the gap between germline ends came to 8 bases. Germline V gene data show CDR1 as SGHDT and CDR2 as YYEEEE. The CDR3 spans 13 residues. The CDR3 protein is CASSLQGPYEQYF. CDR3 coding DNA: TGTGCCAGCAGCTTACAGGGTCCCTACGAGCAGTACTTC.

The rearrangement links TRBV5-4 to TRBJ1-3, with D possibly being TRBD1 (6 bases). Germline CDR1 and CDR2: SGHNT and YYREEE (reference sequence). This CDR3 is built from 15 residues. Deletions cut 0 bases from V and 3 bases from J, with 10 bases between. The CDR3 reads CASSLAGAGGNTIYF. CDR3 in DNA: TGTGCCAGCAGCTTGGCAGGGGCAGGTGGAAACACCATATATTTT.

The rearrangement uses TRBV10-2 and TRBJ2-5; 9 bases are shared with TRBD1. The J segment lost 4 bases and the V segment lost 6 bases, leaving 9 bases of the junction unmatched. Germline CDR1 reads WSHSY; CDR2 reads SAAADI. The length of the CDR3 is 15 residues. The CDR3 sequence: CASRPRQGGRETQYF. The DNA of the CDR3 is TGCGCCAGCAGGCCAAGACAGGGGGGTAGAGAGACCCAGTACTTC.

The chain is built from TRBV19 and TRBJ1-2, with D unresolved. CDR1 and CDR2 (germline): LNHDA, SQIVND (reference sequence). The CDR3 has 12 amino acids. V was shortened by 5 bases and J by 3 bases, with 7 bases between the two germline ends. CDR3 coding DNA: TGTGCCAGTAGTGAGCACTACTATGGCTACACCTTC. Translating gives CASSEHYYGYTF.